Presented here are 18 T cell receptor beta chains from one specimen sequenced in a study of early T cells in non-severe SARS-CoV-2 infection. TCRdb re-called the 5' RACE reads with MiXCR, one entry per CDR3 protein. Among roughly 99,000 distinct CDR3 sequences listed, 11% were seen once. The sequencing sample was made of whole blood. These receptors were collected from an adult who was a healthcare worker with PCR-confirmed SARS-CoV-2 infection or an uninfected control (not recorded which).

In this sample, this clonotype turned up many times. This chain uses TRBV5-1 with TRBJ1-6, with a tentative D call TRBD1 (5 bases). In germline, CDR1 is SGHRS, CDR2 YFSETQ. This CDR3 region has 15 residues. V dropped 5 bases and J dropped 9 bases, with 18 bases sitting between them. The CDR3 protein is CASRTDSYPTSPLHF. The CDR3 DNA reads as TGCGCCAGCAGAACCGACAGCTACCCAACTTCACCCCTCCACTTT.

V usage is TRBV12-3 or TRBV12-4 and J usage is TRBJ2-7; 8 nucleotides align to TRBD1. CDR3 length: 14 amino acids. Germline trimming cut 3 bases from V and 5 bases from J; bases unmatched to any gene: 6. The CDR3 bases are TGTGCCAGCAGTTTGGACAGGGAGGTGCACGAGCAGTACTTC. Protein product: CASSLDREVHEQYF.

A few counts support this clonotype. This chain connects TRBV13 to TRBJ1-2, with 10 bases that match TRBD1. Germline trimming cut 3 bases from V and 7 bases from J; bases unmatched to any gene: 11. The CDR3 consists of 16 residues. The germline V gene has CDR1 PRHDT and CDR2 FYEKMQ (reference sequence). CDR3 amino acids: CASSLGTGTGDGGYTF. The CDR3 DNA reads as TGTGCCAGCAGCTTGGGGACCGGGACAGGGGATGGTGGCTACACCTTC.

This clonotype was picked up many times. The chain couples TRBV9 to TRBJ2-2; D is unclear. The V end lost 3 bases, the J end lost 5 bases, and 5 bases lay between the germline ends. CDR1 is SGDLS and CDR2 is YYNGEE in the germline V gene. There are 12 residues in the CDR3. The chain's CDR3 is CASSEETGELFF. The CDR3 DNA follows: TGTGCCAGCAGCGAGGAGACCGGGGAGCTGTTTTTT.

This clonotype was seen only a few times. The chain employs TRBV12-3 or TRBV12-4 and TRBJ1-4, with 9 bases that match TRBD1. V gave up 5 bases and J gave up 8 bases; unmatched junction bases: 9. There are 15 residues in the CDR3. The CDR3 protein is CASSPPGQGREKLFF. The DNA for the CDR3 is TGTGCCAGCAGTCCCCCGGGACAGGGTAGGGAAAAACTGTTTTTT.

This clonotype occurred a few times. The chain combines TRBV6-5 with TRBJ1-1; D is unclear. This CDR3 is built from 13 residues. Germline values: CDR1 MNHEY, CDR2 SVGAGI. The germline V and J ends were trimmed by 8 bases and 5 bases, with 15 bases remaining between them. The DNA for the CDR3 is TGTGCCAGCTCCCTGAGGGTGCGGACTGAAGCTTTCTTT. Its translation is CASSLRVRTEAFF.

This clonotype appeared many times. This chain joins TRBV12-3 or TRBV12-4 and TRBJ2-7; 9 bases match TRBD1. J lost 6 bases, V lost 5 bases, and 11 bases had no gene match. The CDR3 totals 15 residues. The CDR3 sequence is CASSPGTGIRGEQYF. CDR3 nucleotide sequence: TGTGCCAGCAGTCCCGGGACAGGGATCCGGGGCGAGCAGTACTTC.

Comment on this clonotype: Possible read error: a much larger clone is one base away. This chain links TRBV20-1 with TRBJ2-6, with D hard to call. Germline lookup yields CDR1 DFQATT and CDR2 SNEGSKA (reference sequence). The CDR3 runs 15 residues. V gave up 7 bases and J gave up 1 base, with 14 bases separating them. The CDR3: CSDSADGSGANVLTF. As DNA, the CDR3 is TGCAGTGATAGTGCGGACGGGTCTGGGGCCAACGTCCTGACTTTC.

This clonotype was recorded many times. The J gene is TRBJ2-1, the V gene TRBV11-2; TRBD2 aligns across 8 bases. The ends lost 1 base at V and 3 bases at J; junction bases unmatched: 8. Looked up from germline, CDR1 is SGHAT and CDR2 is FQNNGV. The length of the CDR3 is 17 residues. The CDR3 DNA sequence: TGTGCCAGCAGCTTAGGTGGGGCGGGAGGAATCTACAATGAGCAGTTCTTC. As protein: CASSLGGAGGIYNEQFF.

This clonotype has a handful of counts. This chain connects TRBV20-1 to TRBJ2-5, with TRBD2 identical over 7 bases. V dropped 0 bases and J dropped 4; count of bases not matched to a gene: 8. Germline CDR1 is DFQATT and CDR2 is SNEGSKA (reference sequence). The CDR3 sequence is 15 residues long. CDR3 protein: CSARDAERGSETQYF. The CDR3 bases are TGCAGTGCTAGAGACGCCGAGCGGGGCTCAGAGACCCAGTACTTC.

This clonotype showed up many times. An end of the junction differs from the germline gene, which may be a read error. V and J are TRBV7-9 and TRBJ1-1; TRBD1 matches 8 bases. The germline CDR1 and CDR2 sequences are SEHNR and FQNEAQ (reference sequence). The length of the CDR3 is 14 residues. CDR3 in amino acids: CASSLGQVNTEAFF. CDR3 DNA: TGCGCCAGCAGCTTGGGACAGGTTAACACTGAAGCTTTCTTT.

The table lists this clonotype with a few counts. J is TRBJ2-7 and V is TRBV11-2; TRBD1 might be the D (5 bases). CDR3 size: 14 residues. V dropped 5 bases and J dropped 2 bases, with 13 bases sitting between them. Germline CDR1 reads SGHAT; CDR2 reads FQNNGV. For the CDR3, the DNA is TGTGCCAGCAGCCCCCACAGGTCAACCTACGAGCAGTACTTC. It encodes CASSPHRSTYEQYF.

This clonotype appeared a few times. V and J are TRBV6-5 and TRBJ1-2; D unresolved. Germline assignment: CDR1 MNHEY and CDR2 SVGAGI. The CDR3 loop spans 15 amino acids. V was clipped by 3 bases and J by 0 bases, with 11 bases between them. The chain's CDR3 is CASSYSTGANYGYTF. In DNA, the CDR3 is TGTGCCAGCAGTTATTCGACGGGCGCTAACTATGGCTACACCTTC.

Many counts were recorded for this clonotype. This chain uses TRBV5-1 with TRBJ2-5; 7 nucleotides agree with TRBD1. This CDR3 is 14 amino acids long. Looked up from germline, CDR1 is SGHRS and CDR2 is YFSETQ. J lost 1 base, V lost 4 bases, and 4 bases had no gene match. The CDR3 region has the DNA TGCGCCAGCAGCCCGGGACAGCCCCAAGAGACCCAGTACTTC. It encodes CASSPGQPQETQYF.

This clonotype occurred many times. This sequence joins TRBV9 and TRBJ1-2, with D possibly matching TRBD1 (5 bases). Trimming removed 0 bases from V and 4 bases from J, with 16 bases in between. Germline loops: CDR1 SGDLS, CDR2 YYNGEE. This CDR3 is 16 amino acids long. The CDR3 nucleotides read TGTGCCAGCAGCGTAGCTTCGACAGACCGAGCCTATGGCTACACCTTC. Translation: CASSVASTDRAYGYTF.

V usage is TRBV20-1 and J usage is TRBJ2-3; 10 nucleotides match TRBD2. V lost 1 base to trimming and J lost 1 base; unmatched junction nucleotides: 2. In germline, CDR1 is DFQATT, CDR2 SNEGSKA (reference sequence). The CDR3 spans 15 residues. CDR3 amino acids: CSARGTSGGTDTQYF. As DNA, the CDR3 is TGCAGTGCTAGAGGGACTAGCGGAGGCACAGATACGCAGTATTTT.

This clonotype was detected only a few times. CDR3 DNA sequence: TGTGCCAGCAGCGTAGGTGCCGGCTACGAGCAGTACTTC. Translation: CASSVGAGYEQYF. The chain couples TRBV9 to TRBJ2-7; no clear D. Germline values: CDR1 SGDLS, CDR2 YYNGEE. Trimming took 0 bases from V and 3 from J, leaving 7 bases between them. This CDR3 has 13 residues.

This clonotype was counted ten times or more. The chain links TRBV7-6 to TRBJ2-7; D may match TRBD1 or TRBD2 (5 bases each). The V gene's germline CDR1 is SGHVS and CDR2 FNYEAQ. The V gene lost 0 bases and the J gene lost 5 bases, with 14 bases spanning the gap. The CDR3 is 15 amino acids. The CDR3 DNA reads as TGTGCCAGCAGCTTAGCGCCCGGGAAGGGGCACGAGCAGTACTTC. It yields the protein CASSLAPGKGHEQYF.